The 5 T cell receptor beta chains presented below share a single source sample, sequenced in a study of T-cell memory formation after mild COVID-19 (TCRdb year 2021). Library preparation was by 5' RACE. The sequencer was an Illumina NovaSeq 6000. In-frame beta chains were kept once TCRdb had trimmed the public reads at Q25 with fastp and called clones with MiXCR. Every CDR3 protein is listed once, alongside the most common genes and DNA of its rows. The sample includes about 140,000 distinct CDR3 sequences, with about 14% observed a single time. The ten largest account for around 30% of the sample. The source material was PBMCs or a T cell subset sorted from them (not recorded which). These receptors were obtained from an adult woman who had mild COVID-19 (a few samples of this study predate the infection). The sample titles of this study are shuffled in the database, so cell type and time point are left out; the donor was told from shared clones.

In its sample, this clonotype was seen a few times. The rearrangement links TRBV15 to TRBJ2-5; no firm D call. This CDR3 has 15 amino acids. In germline, CDR1 is LNHNV, CDR2 YYDKDF (reference sequence). V dropped 1 base and J dropped 3 bases, with 12 bases sitting between them. CDR3 amino acids: CATSRVGVSEETQYF. The DNA of the CDR3 is TGTGCCACCAGCAGAGTAGGCGTCAGCGAAGAGACCCAGTACTTC.

This clonotype was found a few times. The chain joins TRBV6-2 or TRBV6-3 to TRBJ2-1; D call uncertain. In germline, CDR1 is MNHEY, CDR2 SVGEGT. The CDR3 is 14 residues long. V lost 7 bases to trimming and J lost 0 bases, with 10 bases between them. The CDR3 coding sequence is TGTGCCAGCACCCTCGGTAGCTCCTACAATGAGCAGTTCTTC. This gives the protein CASTLGSSYNEQFF.

This clonotype was counted a few times. The chain carries TRBV27 and TRBJ1-2, with 9 nucleotides matching TRBD1. Germline CDR1 MNHEY, CDR2 SMNVEV (reference sequence). The CDR3 is 15 amino acids. V lost 3 bases and J lost 5; bases outside the gene matches: 7. The CDR3 here is CASSFSGQGRYGYTF. CDR3 bases: TGTGCCAGCAGTTTTTCGGGACAGGGAAGGTATGGCTACACCTTC.

In this sample, this clonotype turned up a few times. The V gene is TRBV20-1, the J gene TRBJ2-1; maybe TRBD2 (5 bases). The CDR3 spans 12 residues. V was shortened by 5 bases and J by 4 bases, with 9 bases between the two germline ends. CDR1 and CDR2 from the germline V gene are DFQATT and SNEGSKA (reference sequence). The CDR3 loop is CSAAGHYNEQFF. The CDR3 DNA reads as TGCAGTGCTGCGGGCCATTACAATGAGCAGTTCTTC.

The gene calls are TRBV12-3 or TRBV12-4 and TRBJ1-1; D gene ambiguous. The CDR3 totals 13 residues. Trimming took off 6 bases at V and 4 bases at J, with 12 bases between the two ends. Written as DNA, the CDR3 is TGTGCCAGCAGCCCACGGGGAGGCACTGAAGCTTTCTTT. It is translated as CASSPRGGTEAFF.